A selection of T cell receptor beta chains follows, all from one sample in a study of CD8+CD57+ T cells in acquired aplastic anemia. MiXCR was run by TCRdb on the reads, yielding one entry per CDR3 protein. Seen here are about 190,000 distinct CDR3 sequences, around 47% observed once, and the top ten hold approximately 9.4%. Sequencing was performed on sorted CD4+, CD8+, or CD8+CD57+ T cells (not recorded which) from PBMCs. These receptors were collected from a human donor with aplastic anemia. The CDR3 runs from the conserved cysteine through the conserved F or W. The order of the fields is J gene, D gene, clone size, V gene, CDR3 DNA, CDR3 protein. D genes are given only for firm matches. For some rows the clone size is stated as once, few or many, or as a class when expanded; others skip it.

TRBJ2-5 TRBD2 many TRBV7-3 TGTGCCAGCAGCCGACTAGCGGGTGGGACCCAGTACTTC CASSRLAGGTQYF
TRBJ2-5 . . TRBV10-3 TGTGCCATCAGTGATAAGGTGGGGGGCCAAGAGACCCAGTACTTC CAISDKVGGQETQYF
TRBJ2-7 . . TRBV10-3 TGTGCCATCAGTGACACCCAGGGGATTATTTCCTACGAGCAGTACTTC CAISDTQGIISYEQYF
TRBJ1-5 . few TRBV25-1 TGTGCCAGCAGTGACGACAGGTATAATCAGCCCCAGCATTTT CASSDDRYNQPQHF
TRBJ2-1 . many TRBV19 TGTGCCAGTAGTATGGGGTCAACCAAGTTCTACAATGAGCAGTTCTTC CASSMGSTKFYNEQFF
TRBJ2-5 . . TRBV2 TGTGCCAGCAGTGAAGCTGAGACCCAGTACTTC CASSEAETQYF
TRBJ2-3 . . TRBV19 TGTGCCAGTAGTCCGAGGAAAGGGACTGATACGCAGTATTTT CASSPRKGTDTQYF
TRBJ1-1 TRBD1 many TRBV15 TGTGCCACCAGCAGAGCCAGGGGGAACGCTGAAGCTTTCTTT CATSRARGNAEAFF
TRBJ1-3 TRBD1 many TRBV19 TGTGCCAGTAGGCGAGGACCGGGACAGGGGAACACCATATATTTT CASRRGPGQGNTIYF
TRBJ1-2 . many TRBV7-2 TGTGCCAGCAGCTTAGGGGGCAGCTATGGCTACACCTTC CASSLGGSYGYTF
TRBJ1-6 TRBD1 few TRBV20-1 TGCAGTGCTAGAGTCGGGACAGCTTATACACCCCTCCACTTT CSARVGTAYTPLHF
TRBJ2-5 . many TRBV20-1 TGCAGTGCACGGACAGACAGACAAGAGACCCAGTACTTC CSARTDRQETQYF
TRBJ2-2 TRBD1 . TRBV29-1 TGCAGCGTCCGAAAATTGGACAGGGCGGACACCGGGGAGCTGTTTTTT CSVRKLDRADTGELFF
TRBJ1-2 . many TRBV19 TGTGCCAGTAGTACCCGACAGATAACTATTGGCTACACCTTC CASSTRQITIGYTF
TRBJ1-4 . . TRBV15 TGTGCCACGGAGTGGGATCGCCAATTGGAAGGGAATAAAAAACTGTTTTTT CATEWDRQLEGNKKLFF
TRBJ2-7 . . TRBV20-1 TGCAGTGCTATAACCCTTGGCTCCTACGAGCAGTACTTC CSAITLGSYEQYF
TRBJ2-2 . . TRBV2 TGTGCCAGCAGTGTGGAGGGCAGCGCGAACACCGGGGAGCTGTTTTTT CASSVEGSANTGELFF
TRBJ1-1 . many TRBV6-1 TGTGCCAGCAGTCCACTGACCGGGGGGACTGAAGCTTTCTTT CASSPLTGGTEAFF
TRBJ2-5 . . TRBV7-2 TGTGCCAGCAGCTTAGGCTTGGGGGGCCGGGAGACCCAGTACTTC CASSLGLGGRETQYF
TRBJ2-2 . . TRBV12-1 TGTGCCAGCAGCTTTGAGGTGGAAGGTACCGGGGAGCTGTTTTTT CASSFEVEGTGELFF
TRBJ1-6 . . TRBV7-8 TGTGCCAGCAGCGGGCGGCATAATTCACCCCTCCACTTT CASSGRHNSPLHF
TRBJ2-7 TRBD2 . TRBV24-1 TGTGCCAGCAGTTACTCGACTAGCGGGAGGACCCCCCACGAGCAGTACTTC CASSYSTSGRTPHEQYF
TRBJ2-6 TRBD1 few TRBV5-4 TGTGCCAGCAGCTTACAAACAGGGGAGCTCTCTGGGGCCAACGTCCTGACTTTC CASSLQTGELSGANVLTF
TRBJ2-7 . many TRBV25-1 TGTACCAGCAGTGGGGGCGTGCAGGGAGGATTTAAGTTC CTSSGGVQGGFKF
TRBJ2-3 . few TRBV9 TGTGCCAGCAGCGTAGAAACAGATACGCAGTATTTT CASSVETDTQYF
TRBJ1-6 . few TRBV5-1 TGCGCCAGCAGCTTGATGGGCAATTCACCCCTCCACTTT CASSLMGNSPLHF
TRBJ2-7 TRBD1 . TRBV25-1 TGTGCCAGCAGCGTGACCGGGACAGCCTACTACGAGCAGTACTTC CASSVTGTAYYEQYF
TRBJ2-7 . . TRBV12-3/TRBV12-4 TGTGCCAGCAGTTTAGATACGGTTAACGAGCAGTACTTC CASSLDTVNEQYF
TRBJ2-5 . once TRBV20-1 TGCAGTGCGGGGGTTAGGCAAGAGACCCAGTACTTC CSAGVRQETQYF
TRBJ1-1 . . TRBV7-2 TGTGCCAGCAGCTTCGAGATGTATAACACTGAAGCTTTCTTT CASSFEMYNTEAFF
TRBJ1-2 . . TRBV5-1 TGCGCCAGCAGCTTGTGGGGGTGGAGGAAGGACGTTTGGGGCTACACCTTC CASSLWGWRKDVWGYTF
TRBJ1-1 . many TRBV19 TGTGCCAGTAGTATAGGCGGGGGAGGTATCACTGAAGCTTTCTTT CASSIGGGGITEAFF
TRBJ2-1 . . TRBV3-1 TGTGCCAGCAGCCAATTAGGGGCGGGGTTCAATGAGCAGTTCTTC CASSQLGAGFNEQFF
TRBJ1-4 TRBD1 many TRBV20-1 TGCAGTGCTAGAGATTCCGGGACAGGGGGAAGGTGGAAACTGTTTTTT CSARDSGTGGRWKLFF
TRBJ1-5 . . TRBV6-5 TGTGCCAGCAGTTACTCGGTAGGCCCAGGGCCCCAGCATTTT CASSYSVGPGPQHF
TRBJ1-6 TRBD1 once TRBV10-3 TGTGCCATCAGTGGGACAGGACCCGTTAATTCGCCCCCCCACTTT CAISGTGPVNSPPHF
TRBJ2-5 TRBD2 . TRBV7-2 TGTGCCAGCACTCTAGCGGGGGGGCCAGAGACCCAGTACTTC CASTLAGGPETQYF
TRBJ2-5 TRBD2 many TRBV11-3 TGTGCCAGCAGCGGACCCGGGACTAGCGGCCAAGAGACCCAGTACTTC CASSGPGTSGQETQYF
TRBJ2-6 TRBD1 many TRBV2 TGTGCCAGCAGTGTGGGACAGGGGACTGGGGCCAACGTCCTGACTTTC CASSVGQGTGANVLTF
TRBJ2-6 . many TRBV7-3 TGTGCCAGCAGCTTAACGACCCTAACAGGGACTGGGGCCAACGTCCTGACTTTC CASSLTTLTGTGANVLTF
TRBJ2-3 TRBD2 many TRBV12-3/TRBV12-4 TGTGCCAGCACGGGACTAGCGGGATCCGCGGATACGCAGTATTTT CASTGLAGSADTQYF
TRBJ1-2 . many TRBV11-2 TGTGCCAGCACTCCGGGGGGAGAGCACTATGGCTACACCTTC CASTPGGEHYGYTF
TRBJ2-5 TRBD1 few TRBV6-5 TGTGCCAGCAGCTATACCGGGACAGGGGAAGAGACCCAGTACTTC CASSYTGTGEETQYF